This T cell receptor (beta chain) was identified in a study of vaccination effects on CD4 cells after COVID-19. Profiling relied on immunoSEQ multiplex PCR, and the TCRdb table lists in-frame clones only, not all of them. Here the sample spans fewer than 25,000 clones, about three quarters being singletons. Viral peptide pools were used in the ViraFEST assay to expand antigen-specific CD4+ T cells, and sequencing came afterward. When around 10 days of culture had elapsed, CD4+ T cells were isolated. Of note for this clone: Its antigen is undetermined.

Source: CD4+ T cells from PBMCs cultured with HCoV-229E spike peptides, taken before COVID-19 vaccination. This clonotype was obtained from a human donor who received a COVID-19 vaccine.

The CDR3, as DNA: TGCGCCAGCAGCTTGGCCGTGGCCACAGATACGCAGTATTTT. This encodes CASSLAVATDTQYF. The chain recombines TRBV5-1 with TRBJ2-3; D unclear. Trimming left V 0 bases short and J 2 bases short, with 7 bases between. Germline assignment: CDR1 SGHRS and CDR2 YFSETQ. The CDR3 loop spans 14 amino acids. The variable domain in full, with the rest retrieved from reference TRBV5-1 and TRBJ2-3, is KAGVTQTPRYLIKTRGQQVTLSCSPISGHRSVSWYQQTPGQGLQFLFEYFSETQRNKGNFPGRFSGRQFSNSRSEMNVSTLELGDSALYLCASSLAVATDTQYFGPGTRLTVL.